This T cell receptor (beta chain) was observed in a study of cytotoxic CD8 clonotypes in ibrutinib-treated CLL. Here immunoSEQ multiplex PCR was the method, and the copy in TCRdb shows in-frame clones only, minus some. The table shows more than 200,000 clones, with around three quarters occurring only once. With respect to this clone: One end of the junction does not line up with germline, which may come from a read error.

This CDR3 is 15 amino acids long. The germline gives CDR1 MNHEY, CDR2 SVGAGI. Sequencing used PBMCs, obtained after 24 months of ibrutinib treatment. The chain recombines TRBV6-5 with TRBJ1-3, with unresolved D. The sequence was obtained from a human donor with chronic lymphocytic leukemia. The CDR3 reads CVSKPGEFSGNTIYF. Here the CDR3 DNA reads TGTGTCAGCAAGCCTGGCGAGTTCTCTGGAAACACCATATATTTT.